This is a list of T cell receptor beta chains from one sample in a study of graft-versus-host responses after intestinal transplantation. The repertoire was sequenced with immunoSEQ multiplex PCR; TCRdb's copy has only in-frame clones and lacks some. In the table there are about 15,000 clones, 70% of which are singletons. The sequenced sample was ileum tissue, obtained 700 to 800 days after intestinal transplantation. Receptors originate from a human patient who received an intestinal transplant, so some T cells may come from the graft donor. Each CDR3 is given with its conserved first and last residue. The order of the fields is CDR3 protein, CDR3 DNA, V gene, J gene, D gene, clone size. A D gene is named only where the DNA matches it firmly. A row's size may be missing; if present it is once, few, many or a size class.

CDR3: CASSLTGGGTEAFF
DNA: TGTGCCAGCTCCCTAACGGGGGGTGGCACTGAAGCTTTCTTT
V: TRBV25-1
J: TRBJ1-1
D: -
size: -

CDR3: CASSSGDTQYF
DNA: TGTGCCAGCTCGTCTGGAGATACGCAGTATTTT
V: TRBV2
J: TRBJ2-3
D: -
size: -

CDR3: CSPQGVGYTF
DNA: TGCTCCCCCCAAGGGGTCGGCTACACCTTC
V: TRBV20-1
J: TRBJ1-2
D: -
size: -

CDR3: CASSQGASDADTQYF
DNA: TGCGCCAGCAGCCAAGGAGCCAGTGACGCAGATACGCAGTATTTT
V: TRBV4-1
J: TRBJ2-3
D: -
size: -

CDR3: CASSLSLASGANVLTF
DNA: TGTGCCAGCAGCTTGTCCTTGGCCTCTGGGGCCAACGTCCTGACTTTC
V: TRBV5-6
J: TRBJ2-6
D: -
size: -

CDR3: CASSLRDYLSYEQYF
DNA: TGTGCCAGCAGCTTACGGGACTACCTCTCCTACGAGCAGTACTTC
V: TRBV11-2
J: TRBJ2-7
D: TRBD2
size: medium-sized

CDR3: CASSLGEGYNSPLHF
DNA: TGTGCCAGCAGCTTAGGGGAGGGGTATAATTCACCCCTCCACTTT
V: TRBV11-2
J: TRBJ1-6
D: -
size: -

CDR3: CASSRPLAGVHNEQFF
DNA: TGTGCCAGCAGCCGACCCCTAGCGGGAGTCCACAATGAGCAGTTCTTC
V: TRBV7-9
J: TRBJ2-1
D: TRBD2
size: -

CDR3: CATTQRETQYF
DNA: TGTGCCACCACCCAGCGCGAGACCCAGTACTTC
V: TRBV7-9
J: TRBJ2-5
D: -
size: few

CDR3: CASSPGHSYEQYF
DNA: TGTGCCAGCAGCCCGGGACACTCCTACGAGCAGTACTTC
V: TRBV7-7
J: TRBJ2-7
D: -
size: -

CDR3: CASSTTSGLSYEQYF
DNA: TGTGCCAGCAGCACCACTAGCGGGCTCTCCTACGAGCAGTACTTC
V: TRBV11-2
J: TRBJ2-7
D: TRBD2
size: once

CDR3: CASSKELGTGVTQYF
DNA: TGTGCCAGCTCAAAGGAGCTCGGGACAGGAGTGACCCAGTACTTC
V: TRBV18
J: TRBJ2-5
D: TRBD1
size: -

CDR3: CASSSTGMGTDTQYF
DNA: TGTGCCAGCAGTTCGACAGGGATGGGGACAGATACGCAGTATTTT
V: TRBV6-1
J: TRBJ2-3
D: TRBD1
size: -

CDR3: CASSIRDRENSPLHF
DNA: TGTGCCAGCAGCATCCGGGACAGGGAGAATTCACCCCTCCACTTT
V: TRBV9
J: TRBJ1-6
D: TRBD1
size: -

CDR3: CASSLGRVETEAFF
DNA: TGCGCCAGCAGCTTGGGCAGGGTTGAAACTGAAGCTTTCTTT
V: TRBV5-1
J: TRBJ1-1
D: -
size: few

CDR3: CAWKRGYEQYF
DNA: TGTGCCTGGAAGAGGGGCTACGAGCAGTACTTC
V: TRBV30
J: TRBJ2-7
D: -
size: -

CDR3: CASSTLTTNSPLHF
DNA: TGTGCCAGCAGCACCCTGACCACGAATTCACCCCTCCACTTT
V: TRBV9
J: TRBJ1-6
D: -
size: -